This T cell receptor beta chain was sequenced in a study of blood T cell repertoires in COVID-19. The wider study: The cDNA or gDNA used as material had been derived from T cells, B-cell-depleted T cells, or PBMCs.

The CDR3 contains 17 residues. V was trimmed by 4 bases and J by 2 bases, leaving 18 bases between them. Germline assignment: CDR1 MGHDK and CDR2 SYGVNS. TCRdb keeps only in-frame clones here, not all; method: immunoSEQ multiplex PCR. The sample has approximately 150,000 clones, roughly 93% seen once; the top ten hold approximately 5%. The sequence was collected from a man younger than 35 with COVID-19, enrolled during active disease. The sequenced sample was peripheral blood. The chain carries TRBV25-1 and TRBJ1-5, with D perhaps matching TRBD1 (5 bases). This CDR3 reads CASSGGDAYDRNQPQHF. The CDR3 DNA is TGTGCCAGCAGTGGGGGGGACGCCTACGACCGCAATCAGCCCCAGCATTTT.